Here is one T cell receptor (beta chain) with its context. The source of the sample is a study of blood T cell repertoires in COVID-19. Membership in each cohort depended on participant-reported clinical history. Germline CDR1 reads MDHEN; CDR2 reads SYDVKM. The CDR3 sequence is 18 residues long. Unmatched junction bases numbered 13, after V lost 2 bases and J lost 5 bases. Produced via immunoSEQ multiplex PCR; TCRdb's table is partial and in-frame only. The data hold some 390,000 clones, with 80% to 90% observed a single time. The sample comprised PBMCs or T cells enriched from blood (not recorded which). The clonotype originates from a man younger than 40 who had recovered from COVID-19. The chain joins TRBV28 to TRBJ2-5; TRBD2 aligns across 11 bases. CDR3 coding DNA: TGTGCCAGCAGTTTACCGACTAGCGGGGAGCAGCCGTCGGAGACCCAGTACTTC. The encoded protein is CASSLPTSGEQPSETQYF.